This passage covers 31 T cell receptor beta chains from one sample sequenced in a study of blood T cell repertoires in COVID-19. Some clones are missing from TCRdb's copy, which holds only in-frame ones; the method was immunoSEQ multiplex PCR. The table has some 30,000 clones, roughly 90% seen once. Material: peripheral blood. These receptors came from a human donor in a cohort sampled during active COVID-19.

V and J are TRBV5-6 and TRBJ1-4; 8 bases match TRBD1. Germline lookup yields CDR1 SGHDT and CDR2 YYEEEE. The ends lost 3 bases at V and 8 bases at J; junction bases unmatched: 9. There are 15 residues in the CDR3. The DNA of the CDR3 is TGTGCCAGCAGCTCCCGGACAGGGTTAGTGGAAAAACTGTTTTTT. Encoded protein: CASSSRTGLVEKLFF.

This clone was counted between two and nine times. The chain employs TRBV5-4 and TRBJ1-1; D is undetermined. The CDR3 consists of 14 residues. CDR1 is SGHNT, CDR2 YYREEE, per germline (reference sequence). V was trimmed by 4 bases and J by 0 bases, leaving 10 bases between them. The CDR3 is CASSPRAVNTEAFF. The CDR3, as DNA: TGTGCCAGCAGCCCTAGAGCAGTGAACACTGAAGCTTTCTTT.

In DNA, the CDR3 is TGCGCCAGCAGCTTGGACAGGGCGGCCTACAATGAGCAGTTCTTC. This sequence encodes CASSLDRAAYNEQFF. This chain joins TRBV4-1 and TRBJ2-1, with 8 bases matching TRBD1. The CDR3 length is 15 residues. CDR1 and CDR2 (germline): MGHRA, YSYEKL. V lost 5 bases to trimming and J lost 2 bases; unmatched junction nucleotides: 5.

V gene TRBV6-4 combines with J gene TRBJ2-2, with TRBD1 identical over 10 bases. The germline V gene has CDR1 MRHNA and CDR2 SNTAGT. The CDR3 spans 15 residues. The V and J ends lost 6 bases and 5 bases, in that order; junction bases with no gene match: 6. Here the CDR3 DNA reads TGTGCCAGCAGGACGGGGACAGGGGAGACCGGGGAGCTGTTTTTT. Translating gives CASRTGTGETGELFF.

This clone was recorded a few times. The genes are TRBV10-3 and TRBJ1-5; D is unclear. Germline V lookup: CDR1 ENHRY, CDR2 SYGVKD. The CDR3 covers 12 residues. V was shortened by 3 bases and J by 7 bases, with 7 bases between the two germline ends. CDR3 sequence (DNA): TGTGCCATCAGTGACGGGTCCCAGCCCCAGCATTTT. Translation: CAISDGSQPQHF.

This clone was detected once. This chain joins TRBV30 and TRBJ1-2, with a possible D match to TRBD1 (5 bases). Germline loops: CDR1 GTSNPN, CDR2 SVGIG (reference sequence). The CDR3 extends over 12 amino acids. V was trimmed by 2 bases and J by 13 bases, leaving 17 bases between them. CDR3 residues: CAWSLGPGISTF. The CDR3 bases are TGTGCCTGGAGTTTAGGGCCAGGGATCTCCACCTTC.

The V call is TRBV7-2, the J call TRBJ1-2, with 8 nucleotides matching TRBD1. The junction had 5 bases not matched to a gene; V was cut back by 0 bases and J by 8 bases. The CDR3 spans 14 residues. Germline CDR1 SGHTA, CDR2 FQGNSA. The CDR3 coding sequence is TGTGCCAGCAGCTTAGCGGGGCAGGGGGCAGGCTACACCTTC. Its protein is CASSLAGQGAGYTF.

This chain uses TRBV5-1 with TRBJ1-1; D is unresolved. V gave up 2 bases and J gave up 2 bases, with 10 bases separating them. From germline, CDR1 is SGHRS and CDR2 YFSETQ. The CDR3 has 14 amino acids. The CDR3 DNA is TGCGCCAGCAGCTTAATGGCAGATAACACTGAAGCTTTCTTT. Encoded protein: CASSLMADNTEAFF.

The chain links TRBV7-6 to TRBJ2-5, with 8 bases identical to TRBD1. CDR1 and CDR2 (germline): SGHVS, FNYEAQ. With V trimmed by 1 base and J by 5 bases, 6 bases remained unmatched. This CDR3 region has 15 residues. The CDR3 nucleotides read TGTGCCAGCAGCTTAGGTTACAGGGGGAGTGAGACCCAGTACTTC. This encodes CASSLGYRGSETQYF.

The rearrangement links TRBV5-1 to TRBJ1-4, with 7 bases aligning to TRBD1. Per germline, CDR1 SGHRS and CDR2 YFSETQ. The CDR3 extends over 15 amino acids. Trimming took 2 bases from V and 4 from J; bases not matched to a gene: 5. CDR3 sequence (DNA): TGCGCCAGCAGCTTTAGGGGGCGCGATAATGAAAAACTGTTTTTT. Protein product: CASSFRGRDNEKLFF.

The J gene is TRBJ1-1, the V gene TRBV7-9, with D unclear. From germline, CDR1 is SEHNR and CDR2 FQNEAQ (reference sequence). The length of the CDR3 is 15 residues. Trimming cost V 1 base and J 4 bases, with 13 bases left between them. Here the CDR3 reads CASSLGPGRSTEAFF. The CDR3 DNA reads TGTGCCAGCAGCTTAGGCCCGGGTCGGTCCACTGAAGCTTTCTTT.

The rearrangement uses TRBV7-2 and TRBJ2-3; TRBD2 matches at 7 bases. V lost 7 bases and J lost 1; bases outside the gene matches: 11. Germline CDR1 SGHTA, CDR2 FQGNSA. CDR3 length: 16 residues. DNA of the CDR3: TGTGCCAGCACCCTAGGCCCAAGCGGGGGCACAGATACGCAGTATTTT. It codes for CASTLGPSGGTDTQYF. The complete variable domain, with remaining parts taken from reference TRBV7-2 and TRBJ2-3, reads GAGVSQSPSNKVTEKGKDVELRCDPISGHTALYWYRQSLGQGLEFLIYFQGNSAPDKSGLPSDRFSAERTGGSVSTLTIQRTQQEDSAVYLCASTLGPSGGTDTQYFGPGTRLTVL.

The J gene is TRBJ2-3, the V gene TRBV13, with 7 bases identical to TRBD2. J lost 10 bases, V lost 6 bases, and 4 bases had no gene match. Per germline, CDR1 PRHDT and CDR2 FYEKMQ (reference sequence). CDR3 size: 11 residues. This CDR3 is CASSRDYPQYF. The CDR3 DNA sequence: TGTGCCAGCAGTAGGGACTACCCGCAGTATTTT. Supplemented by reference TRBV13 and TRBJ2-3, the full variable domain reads AAGVIQSPRHLIKEKRETATLKCYPIPRHDTVYWYQQGPGQDPQFLISFYEKMQSDKGSIPDRFSAQQFSDYHSELNMSSLELGDSALYFCASSRDYPQYFGPGTRLTVL.

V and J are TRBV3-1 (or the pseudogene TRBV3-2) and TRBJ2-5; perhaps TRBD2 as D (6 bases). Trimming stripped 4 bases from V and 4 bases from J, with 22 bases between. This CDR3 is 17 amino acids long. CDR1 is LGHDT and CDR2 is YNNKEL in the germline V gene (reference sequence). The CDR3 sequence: CASSPSAGSLIGETQYF. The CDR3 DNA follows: TGTGCCAGCAGCCCCTCAGCGGGTTCTTTAATTGGAGAGACCCAGTACTTC.

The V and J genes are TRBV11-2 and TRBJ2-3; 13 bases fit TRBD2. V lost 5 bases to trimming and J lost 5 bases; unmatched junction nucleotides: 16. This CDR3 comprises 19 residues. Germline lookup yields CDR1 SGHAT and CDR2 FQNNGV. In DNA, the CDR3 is TGTGCCAGCAGCATGCCGAGTTGGACTAGCGGGGGCCTTAGAGATACGCAGTATTTT. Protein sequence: CASSMPSWTSGGLRDTQYF.

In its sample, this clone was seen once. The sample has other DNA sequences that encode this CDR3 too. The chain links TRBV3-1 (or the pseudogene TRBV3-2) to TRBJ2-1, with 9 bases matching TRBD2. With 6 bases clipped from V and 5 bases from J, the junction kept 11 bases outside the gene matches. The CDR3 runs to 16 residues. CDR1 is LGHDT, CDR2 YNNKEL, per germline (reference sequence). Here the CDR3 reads CASSQSWASGDNEQFF. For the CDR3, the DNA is TGTGCCAGCAGTCAAAGTTGGGCTAGCGGGGACAATGAGCAGTTCTTC.

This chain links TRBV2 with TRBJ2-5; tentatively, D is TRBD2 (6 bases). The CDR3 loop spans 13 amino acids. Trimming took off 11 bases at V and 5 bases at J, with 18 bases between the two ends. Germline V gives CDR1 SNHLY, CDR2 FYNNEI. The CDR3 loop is CAGAGPPLETQYF. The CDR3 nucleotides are TGTGCCGGAGCGGGCCCCCCGCTGGAGACCCAGTACTTC.

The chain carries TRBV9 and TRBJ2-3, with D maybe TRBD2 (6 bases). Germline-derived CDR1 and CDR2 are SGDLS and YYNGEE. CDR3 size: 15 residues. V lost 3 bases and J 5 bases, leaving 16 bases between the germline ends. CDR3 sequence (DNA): TGTGCCAGCAGCGGCCGGGGCTCGCGGGGAGATACGCAGTATTTT. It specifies CASSGRGSRGDTQYF. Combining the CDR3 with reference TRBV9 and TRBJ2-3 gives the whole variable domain DSGVTQTPKHLITATGQRVTLRCSPRSGDLSVYWYQQSLDQGLQFLIQYYNGEERAKGNILERFSAQQFPDLHSELNLSSLELGDSALYFCASSGRGSRGDTQYFGPGTRLTVL.

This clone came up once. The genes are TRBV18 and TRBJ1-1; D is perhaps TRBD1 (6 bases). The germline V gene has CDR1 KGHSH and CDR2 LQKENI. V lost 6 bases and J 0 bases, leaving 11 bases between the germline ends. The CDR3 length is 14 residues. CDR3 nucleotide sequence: TGTGCCAGCTCGCCCCAGGGGATGAACACTGAAGCTTTCTTT. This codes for CASSPQGMNTEAFF.

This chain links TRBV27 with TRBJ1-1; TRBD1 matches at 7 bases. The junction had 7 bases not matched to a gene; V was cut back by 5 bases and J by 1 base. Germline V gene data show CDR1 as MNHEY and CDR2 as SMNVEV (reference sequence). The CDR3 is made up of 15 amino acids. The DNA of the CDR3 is TGTGCCAGCAGTGCGCAGGGGGGAAGGAACACTGAAGCTTTCTTT. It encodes CASSAQGGRNTEAFF.

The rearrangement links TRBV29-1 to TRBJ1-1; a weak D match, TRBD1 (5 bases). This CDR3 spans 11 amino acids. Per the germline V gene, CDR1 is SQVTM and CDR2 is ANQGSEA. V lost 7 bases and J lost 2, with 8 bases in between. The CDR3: CSATGNTEAFF. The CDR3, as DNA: TGCAGCGCCACAGGTAACACTGAAGCTTTCTTT. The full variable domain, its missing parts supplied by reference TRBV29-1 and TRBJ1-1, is SAVISQKPSRDICQRGTSLTIQCQVDSQVTMMFWYRQQPGQSLTLIATANQGSEATYESGFVIDKFPISRPNLTFSTLTVSNMSPEDSSIYLCSATGNTEAFFGQGTRLTVV.

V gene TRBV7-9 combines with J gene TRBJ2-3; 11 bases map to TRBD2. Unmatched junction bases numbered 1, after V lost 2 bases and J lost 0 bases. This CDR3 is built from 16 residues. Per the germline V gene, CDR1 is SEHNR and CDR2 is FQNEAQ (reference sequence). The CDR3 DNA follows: TGTGCCAGCAGCTTAACTAGCGGGGGTAGCACAGATACGCAGTATTTT. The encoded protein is CASSLTSGGSTDTQYF.

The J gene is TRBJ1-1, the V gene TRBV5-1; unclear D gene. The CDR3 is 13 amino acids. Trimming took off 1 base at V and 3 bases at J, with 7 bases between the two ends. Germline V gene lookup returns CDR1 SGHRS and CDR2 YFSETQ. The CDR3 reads CASSLPGYTEAFF. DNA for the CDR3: TGCGCCAGCAGCTTGCCTGGCTACACTGAAGCTTTCTTT. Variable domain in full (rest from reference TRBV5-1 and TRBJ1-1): KAGVTQTPRYLIKTRGQQVTLSCSPISGHRSVSWYQQTPGQGLQFLFEYFSETQRNKGNFPGRFSGRQFSNSRSEMNVSTLELGDSALYLCASSLPGYTEAFFGQGTRLTVV.

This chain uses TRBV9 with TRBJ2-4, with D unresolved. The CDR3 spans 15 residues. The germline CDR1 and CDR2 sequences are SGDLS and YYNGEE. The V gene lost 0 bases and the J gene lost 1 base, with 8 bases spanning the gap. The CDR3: CASSVDGVAKNIQYF. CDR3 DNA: TGTGCCAGCAGCGTAGACGGAGTTGCCAAAAACATTCAGTACTTC.

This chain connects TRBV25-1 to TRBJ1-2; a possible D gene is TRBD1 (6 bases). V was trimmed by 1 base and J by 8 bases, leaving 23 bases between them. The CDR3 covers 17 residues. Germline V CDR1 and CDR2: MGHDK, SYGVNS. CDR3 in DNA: TGTGCCAGCAGTGAATGGGTGAGAGGGCAGGGGCTACCGGGCTACACCTTC. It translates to CASSEWVRGQGLPGYTF.

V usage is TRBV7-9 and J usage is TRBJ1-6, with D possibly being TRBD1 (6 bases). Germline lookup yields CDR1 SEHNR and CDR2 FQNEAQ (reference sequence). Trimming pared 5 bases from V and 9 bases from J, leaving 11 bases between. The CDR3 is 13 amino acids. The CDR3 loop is CASSKDSFSPLHF. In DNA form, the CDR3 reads TGTGCCAGCAGCAAGGACAGCTTTTCACCCCTCCACTTT. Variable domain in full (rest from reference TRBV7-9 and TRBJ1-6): DTGVSQNPRHKITKRGQNVTFRCDPISEHNRLYWYRQTLGQGPEFLTYFQNEAQLEKSRLLSDRFSAERPKGSFSTLEIQRTEQGDSAMYLCASSKDSFSPLHFGNGTRLTVT.

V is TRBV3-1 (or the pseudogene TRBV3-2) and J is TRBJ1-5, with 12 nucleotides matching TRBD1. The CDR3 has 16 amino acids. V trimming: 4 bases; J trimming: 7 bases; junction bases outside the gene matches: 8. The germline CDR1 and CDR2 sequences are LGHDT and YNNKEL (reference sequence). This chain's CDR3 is CASSPGTGGSKQPQHF. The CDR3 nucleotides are TGTGCCAGCAGCCCCGGGACAGGGGGCTCTAAGCAGCCCCAGCATTTT.

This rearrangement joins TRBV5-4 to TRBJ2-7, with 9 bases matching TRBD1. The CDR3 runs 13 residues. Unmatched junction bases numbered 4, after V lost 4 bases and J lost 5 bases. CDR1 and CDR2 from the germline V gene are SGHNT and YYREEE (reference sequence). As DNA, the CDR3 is TGTGCCAGCAGCCGAGGACAGGGGAACGAGCAGTACTTC. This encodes CASSRGQGNEQYF.

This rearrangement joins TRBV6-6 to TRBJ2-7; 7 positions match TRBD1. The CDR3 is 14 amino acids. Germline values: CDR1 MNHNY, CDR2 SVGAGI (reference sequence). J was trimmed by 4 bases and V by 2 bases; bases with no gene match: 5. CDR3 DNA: TGTGCCAGCAGTTACGACAGGGCGGTTTACGAGCAGTACTTC. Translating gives CASSYDRAVYEQYF.

CDR3 residues: CADSGVHEQYF. DNA for the CDR3: TGTGCCGATTCAGGGGTCCACGAGCAGTACTTC. J is TRBJ2-7 and V is TRBV27; possible D gene TRBD1, 6 bases. Looked up from germline, CDR1 is MNHEY and CDR2 is SMNVEV (reference sequence). Trimming removed 11 bases from V and 5 bases from J, with 13 bases in between. The CDR3 sequence is 11 residues long.

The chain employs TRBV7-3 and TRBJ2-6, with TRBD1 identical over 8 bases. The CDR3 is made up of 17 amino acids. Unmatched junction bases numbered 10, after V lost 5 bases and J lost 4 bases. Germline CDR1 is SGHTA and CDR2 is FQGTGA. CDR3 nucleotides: TGTGCCAGCAGCCCCCGGGACAGGCTTGAGGGGGCCAACGTCCTGACTTTC. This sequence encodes CASSPRDRLEGANVLTF.